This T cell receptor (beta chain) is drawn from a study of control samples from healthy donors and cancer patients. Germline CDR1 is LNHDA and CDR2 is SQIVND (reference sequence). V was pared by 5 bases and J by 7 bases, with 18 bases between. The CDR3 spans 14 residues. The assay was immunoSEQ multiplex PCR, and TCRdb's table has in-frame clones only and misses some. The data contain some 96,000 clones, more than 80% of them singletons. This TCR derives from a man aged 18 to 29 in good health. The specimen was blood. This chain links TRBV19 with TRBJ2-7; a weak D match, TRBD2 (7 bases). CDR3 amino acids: CASSSGGHPGEQYF. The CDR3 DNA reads TGTGCCAGTAGTTCGGGGGGACACCCCGGGGAGCAGTACTTC.